This T cell receptor beta chain was observed in a study of beta chain features in type 1 diabetes. General study results and limits: A potential PCR bias toward shorter templates would be equal in patient and control samples.

Germline V gives CDR1 MNHNS, CDR2 SASEGT. The ends were cut back, 2 bases at V and 9 bases at J, with 17 bases in the middle. This CDR3 contains 16 residues. Sequencing targeted expressed TCRB transcripts, as all isolated RNA had been reverse transcribed. TCRdb keeps only in-frame clones here, not all; method: immunoSEQ multiplex PCR. The sample lists 620,000 or so clones, around 15% occurring once. As to this clone: The antigen is not known.

The TCR sequence derives from a man aged 18 to 30 in good health. The chain couples TRBV6-1 to TRBJ1-6; possibly TRBD1 for D (5 bases). Material: naive CD4+ T cells from blood. The CDR3 DNA reads as TGTGCCAGCAGTGAATCAGGCGGGACGGTGACTTCACCCCTCCACTTT. It codes for CASSESGGTVTSPLHF.